These T cell receptor beta chains were read from a single sample in a study of T cell responses to AZD1222 COVID-19 vaccine. Only in-frame clones appear in the TCRdb table, and some are missing; sequencing was by immunoSEQ multiplex PCR. The sample has 95,000 to 150,000 clones, roughly nine tenths seen once; the top ten hold approximately 10%. The input for sequencing was peripheral blood, taken on day 0 of AZD1222 vaccination. These receptors were obtained from an adult in good health. Both conserved end residues are part of each CDR3. A D gene is named only where the DNA matches it firmly. Not all rows give a size; the values are once, few, many and, for expanded clones, a class.

CDR3 protein	CDR3 DNA	D gene	J gene	V gene	clone size
CASRERGYEGPNQPQHF	TGCGCCAGCAGAGAAAGAGGATACGAGGGGCCCAATCAGCCCCAGCATTTT	.	TRBJ1-5	TRBV10-1	.
CASSEHGWGDNQPQHF	TGTGCCAGCAGTGAACACGGGTGGGGGGACAATCAGCCCCAGCATTTT	.	TRBJ1-5	TRBV6-1	.
CASSPRTGGMDEQYF	TGTGCCAGCTCACCACGGACAGGGGGTATGGACGAGCAGTACTTC	TRBD1	TRBJ2-7	TRBV18	.
CASSDYTAGELFF	TGCGCCAGCAGTGACTATACCGCCGGGGAGCTGTTTTTT	.	TRBJ2-2	TRBV10-2	.
CASSSPGQTYGYTF	TGTGCCAGCAGCTCTCCGGGACAGACATATGGCTACACCTTC	TRBD1	TRBJ1-2	TRBV7-2	.
CASSLVQNTGELFF	TGTGCCAGCAGCTTAGTCCAGAACACCGGGGAGCTGTTTTTT	.	TRBJ2-2	TRBV7-3	.
CASSFYGTDTQYF	TGTGCCAGCAGTTTTTATGGCACAGATACGCAGTATTTT	.	TRBJ2-3	TRBV28	.
CASSPTFNEKLFF	TGCGCCAGCAGCCCGACATTTAATGAAAAACTGTTTTTT	.	TRBJ1-4	TRBV4-1	.
CASSFDRGHKGTGELFF	TGTGCCAGCAGCTTCGACAGGGGGCATAAAGGCACCGGGGAGCTGTTTTTT	TRBD1	TRBJ2-2	TRBV11-3	few
CASSPLEGTIKGEKLFF	TGTGCCAGCAGCCCGCTCGAGGGGACAATCAAGGGAGAAAAACTGTTTTTT	.	TRBJ1-4	TRBV3-1/TRBV3-2	.
CASNGQGLYEQYF	TGTGCCAGCAATGGACAGGGTTTGTACGAGCAGTACTTC	TRBD1	TRBJ2-7	TRBV2	.
CASSLGTSGDYEQYF	TGTGCCAGCAGCCTAGGGACTAGCGGGGACTACGAGCAGTACTTC	TRBD2	TRBJ2-7	TRBV4-2	once
CASSYSGTGTYEQYF	TGTGCCAGCAGTTATTCAGGGACAGGGACCTACGAGCAGTACTTC	TRBD1	TRBJ2-7	TRBV7-2	.
CASSPEVVDTGELFF	TGTGCCAGCTCCCCGGAGGTGGTGGACACCGGGGAGCTGTTTTTT	.	TRBJ2-2	TRBV18	.
CASSTRLVEGYEQYF	TGTGCCAGCAGCACAAGGCTTGTGGAGGGCTACGAGCAGTACTTC	.	TRBJ2-7	TRBV7-8	.
CASSPYPIEQYF	TGTGCCAGTAGTCCCTACCCAATAGAGCAGTACTTC	.	TRBJ2-7	TRBV19	.
CASPSKTLAPEQYF	TGTGCCAGCCCTTCCAAAACCTTGGCCCCCGAGCAGTACTTC	.	TRBJ2-7	TRBV7-3	.
CASSQGAGTEAFF	TGTGCCAGCTCCCAGGGGGCAGGCACTGAAGCTTTCTTT	TRBD1	TRBJ1-1	TRBV18	.